The 2 T cell receptor beta chains listed next were all sequenced from one sample in a study of cytomegalovirus exposure and HLA in healthy donors. PCR used 60 Vbeta primers and 13 Jbeta primers. Repertoires were generated with immunoSEQ multiplex PCR, while TCRdb's copy carries only in-frame clones and drops some. The repertoire holds around 200,000 clones, with 70% to 80% as singletons. Sequencing was carried out using PBMCs. These receptors were taken from a girl aged 2-15 years in good health and CMV-seronegative.

The rearrangement joins TRBV2 to TRBJ1-1; D is uncertain. Trimming cost V 2 bases and J 4 bases, with 5 bases left between them. Germline CDR1 and CDR2: SNHLY and FYNNEI. This CDR3 has 12 amino acids. CDR3 sequence (DNA): TGTGCCAGCAGTGAATCCGGCACTGAAGCTTTCTTT. This sequence encodes CASSESGTEAFF. Using reference TRBV2 and TRBJ1-1 for the parts outside the CDR3, the full variable domain is EPEVTQTPSHQVTQMGQEVILRCVPISNHLYFYWYRQILGQKVEFLVSFYNNEISEKSEIFDDQFSVERPDGSNFTLKIRSTKLEDSAMYFCASSESGTEAFFGQGTRLTVV.

The chain recombines TRBV6-1 with TRBJ2-3; TRBD2 matches at 8 bases. Looked up from germline, CDR1 is MNHNS and CDR2 is SASEGT. This CDR3 is built from 14 residues. With 6 bases clipped from V and 6 bases from J, the junction kept 8 bases outside the gene matches. CDR3 nucleotides: TGTGCCAGCAGAGTAGCGGGAATTCAGGATACGCAGTATTTT. Protein: CASRVAGIQDTQYF.